This T cell receptor beta chain was found in a study of cytomegalovirus exposure and HLA in healthy donors. The CDR3 runs 16 residues. V was cut by 1 base and J by 0 bases, with 10 bases left in between. Germline-derived CDR1 and CDR2 are SGHVS and FQNEAQ. General study findings and limits: One later analysis, an examination of the 100 to 150 validation repertoires, found that first-cohort TCR clusters tended to co-occur in them.

As concerns this clone: Its cognate antigen is unknown.

Profiled with immunoSEQ multiplex PCR; TCRdb holds only in-frame clones, not every one. This sample carries 110,000 to 150,000 clones, 80% to 90% of them seen once, and the ten largest clones take roughly 1.4%. The clonotype comes from a woman aged 25 to 39 in good health and CMV-seronegative. The V and J genes are TRBV7-8 and TRBJ1-5; the D is unclear. The sample taken for sequencing was PBMCs. The CDR3 sequence is CASSLGARNSNQPQHF. The DNA of the CDR3 is TGTGCCAGCAGCTTAGGGGCTCGTAATAGCAATCAGCCCCAGCATTTT.